A selection of T cell receptor beta chains follows, all from one sample in a study of T cells after yellow fever vaccination. TCRdb ran MiXCR on the 5' RACE reads and lists one entry per CDR3 protein. Found here are 150,000 to 200,000 distinct CDR3 sequences, roughly 8.8% of them singletons; the top ten hold approximately 39%. The sample was CD8+ T cells sorted from PBMCs, taken 45 days after the yellow fever booster vaccination. All receptors derive from a young man who received the YFV17D yellow fever vaccine. CDR3s include the opening cysteine and the closing phenylalanine or tryptophan.

TRBV12-3/TRBV12-4 | CASSPTGLQGNEQFF
TRBV4-1 | CASSQDRGTGKTEAFF
TRBV24-1 | CATSDFTDYTF
TRBV4-1 | CASSQPREVFDTEAFF
TRBV10-2 | CASSESQGGYNEQFF
TRBV5-1 | CASSLTGGESGYTF
TRBV7-9 | CASSLEEGQETQYF
TRBV6-2/TRBV6-3 | CASSPTVIPAYGYTF
TRBV27 | CASSSLRRGDEQFF
TRBV19 | CASSLFYQGTEAFF
TRBV27 | CASSEAGPTDTQYF
TRBV7-3 | CASSPGTGTISGANVLTF
TRBV7-8 | CASSPPGAEGGNQPQHF
TRBV11-2 | CASSSGPGLGSYNEQFF
TRBV6-2/TRBV6-3 | CASSSDTSNTGELFF
TRBV10-1 | CASSDGQGRSGANVLTF
TRBV5-4 | CASSFGDSSSYEQYF
TRBV9 | CASSVGQHNLDTQYF
TRBV4-1 | CASSQDSRGAGEQFF
TRBV4-1 | CASSQDGPLAGYNSPLHF
TRBV20-1 | CSAQDWHSTDTQYF
TRBV11-1 | CASSRDVPARAFF
TRBV7-9 | CASSLAGIGQITPLHF
TRBV7-9 | CASSRIFAGSYNEQFF
TRBV6-2/TRBV6-3 | CASSRGRLAAVTDTQYF
TRBV29-1 | CSVLGLSREQFF
TRBV12-3/TRBV12-4 | CASSFGQGQYF
TRBV7-6 | CASMGLYNEQFF